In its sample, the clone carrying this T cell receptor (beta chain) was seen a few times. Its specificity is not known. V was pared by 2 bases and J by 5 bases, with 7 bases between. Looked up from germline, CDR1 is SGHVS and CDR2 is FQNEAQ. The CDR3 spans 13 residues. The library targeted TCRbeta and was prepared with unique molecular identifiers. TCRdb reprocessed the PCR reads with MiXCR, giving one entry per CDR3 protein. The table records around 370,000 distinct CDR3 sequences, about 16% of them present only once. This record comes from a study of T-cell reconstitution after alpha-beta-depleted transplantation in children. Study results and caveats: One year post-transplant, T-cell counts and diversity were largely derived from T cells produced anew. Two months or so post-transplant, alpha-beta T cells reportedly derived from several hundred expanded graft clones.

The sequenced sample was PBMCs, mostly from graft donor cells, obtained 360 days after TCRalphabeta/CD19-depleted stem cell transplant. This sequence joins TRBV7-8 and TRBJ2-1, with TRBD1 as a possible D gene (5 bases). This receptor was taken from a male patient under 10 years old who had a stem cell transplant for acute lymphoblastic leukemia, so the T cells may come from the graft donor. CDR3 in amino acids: CASSLSGHNEQFF. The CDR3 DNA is TGTGCCAGCAGCTTATCAGGGCACAATGAGCAGTTCTTC.